This T cell receptor (beta chain) derives from a study of beta chain features in type 1 diabetes. Regarding the study as a whole: People with Type 1 diabetes carried modestly yet significantly shorter TCRB CDR3s in all four CD4+ subsets.

On this clone itself: Its antigen remains unidentified.

V was pared by 5 bases and J by 5 bases, with 6 bases of the junction left unmatched. The CDR3 contains 14 residues. Germline V gene sequence: CDR1 SNHLY, CDR2 FYNNEI. cDNA synthesis used the whole RNA isolate, giving expressed TCRB sequences. Sequencing was performed with immunoSEQ multiplex PCR; in TCRdb, only in-frame clones are kept and a portion is missing. The sample includes hundreds of thousands of clones, about an eighth seen only once; the top ten take about 0.02%. Via CD45RO/CCR7/CD25/CD127/CD95/CD27, cells of the CD4+ naive, central memory, regulatory and stem cell-like memory subsets were sorted.

The chain combines TRBV2 with TRBJ1-5; TRBD1 aligns across 7 bases. This TCR was sampled from a man between 18 and 35 years old with type 1 diabetes. Source material: naive CD4+ T cells from blood. The CDR3 DNA reads as TGTGCCAGCAGTTTTGGGACAGAATATCAGCCCCAGCATTTT. Protein sequence: CASSFGTEYQPQHF.